The rows below give T cell receptor beta chains drawn from one sample of a study of T cells in Graves' hyperthyroidism and ophthalmopathy. Via MiXCR, TCRdb re-called the multiplex PCR reads, giving one row per CDR3 protein. The sample carries about 400,000 distinct CDR3 sequences, more than 13% recorded once. The sample comprised blood. The receptors shown here come from a woman in her twenties or thirties with Graves' hyperthyroidism. CDR3s include the opening cysteine and the closing phenylalanine or tryptophan. The size field is filled for only some rows; it gives once, few, many or a size class.

clone_size	v_call	j_call	cdr3_aa
many	TRBV28	TRBJ1-5	CASSPTGNQPQHF
.	TRBV5-5	TRBJ1-6	CARWDTCSPLHF
once	TRBV3-1	TRBJ1-3	CASSILTDSGNTIYF
.	TRBV5-1	TRBJ2-7	CASSLGGSGSYEQYF
many	TRBV5-1	TRBJ1-6	CASRSTGDSPLHF
few	TRBV6-1	TRBJ2-3	CASSGLAGGPGMTDTQYF
few	TRBV2	TRBJ1-2	CASSYRDFYGYTF
many	TRBV7-6	TRBJ1-2	CASSLALGQDYGYTF
many	TRBV2	TRBJ1-2	CASSQQVQGYGYTF
many	TRBV5-1	TRBJ2-7	CASSPGTSGGYEQYF
.	TRBV11-2	TRBJ1-4	CASSSGGGVLNEKLFF
many	TRBV29-1	TRBJ2-3	CSVEAGQANTDTQYF
many	TRBV19	TRBJ2-3	CASRKVGDTQYF
few	TRBV20-1	TRBJ2-5	CSAQGGWTGTSGSAGETQYF
.	TRBV7-6	TRBJ2-2	CASSHPLRSGELFF
few	TRBV6-1	TRBJ2-4	CASSTRGSIQYF
once	TRBV7-9	TRBJ2-4	CASSLVAALAKNIQYF
.	TRBV20-1	TRBJ2-3	CSARVSSGSPDTQYF
few	TRBV2	TRBJ2-7	CASTDYEQYF
.	TRBV19	TRBJ2-1	CASSIEEGRQFF
many	TRBV7-2	TRBJ2-7	CASSLDSSGRASYEQYF
many	TRBV3-1	TRBJ1-3	CASSQVSGNTIYF
few	TRBV29-1	TRBJ2-7	CSVEFRYEQYF
few	TRBV20-1	TRBJ2-7	CSAHGSGSPRVQYF
many	TRBV18	TRBJ2-7	CASSPQREGFWEQYF
.	TRBV2	TRBJ2-1	CASSEGVVRTSGSTRVFF
few	TRBV7-8	TRBJ2-7	CASSLRTSGGRASYEQYF
few	TRBV15	TRBJ2-5	CATSRDRRRTQYF
many	TRBV27	TRBJ2-1	CASSLVHNNEQFF
many	TRBV2	TRBJ2-5	CASSDRGQETQYF
many	TRBV7-2	TRBJ2-7	CASSLARTYEQYF
many	TRBV28	TRBJ2-7	CASSLGRGVSYEQYF
many	TRBV9	TRBJ2-1	CASSVGQRGSYNEQFF
many	TRBV30	TRBJ1-2	CAWSTSTVYGYTF
many	TRBV28	TRBJ1-4	CASRAGGAGEKLFF
many	TRBV29-1	TRBJ2-5	CSTRRWRESETQYF